This T cell receptor (beta chain) stems from a study of shared clonotypes between healthy human individuals. CD4+ cells yielded CD45RA+ naive and CD45RA-negative memory subsets. Only in-frame clones appear in the TCRdb table, and some are missing; sequencing was by immunoSEQ multiplex PCR. The profile shows approximately 1.4 million clones, 95% to 99% of them singletons. The CDR3 is 17 residues long. CDR1 SGHTA and CDR2 FQGNSA come from the germline V gene. V dropped 0 bases and J dropped 7 bases, with 19 bases sitting between them. This clone was seen once. The antigen remains undetermined. Study-level results: The authors expected sequencing depth to affect clonotype sharing among donors.

V is TRBV7-2 and J is TRBJ1-5, with D possibly matching TRBD1 (6 bases). What was sequenced was naive CD4+ T cells sorted from blood. Subset given: CD45RA+ positively selected. The source is a man aged 30-40 years in good health. In nucleotides, the CDR3 is TGTGCCAGCAGCTTAGCCGGGACACAAACCGCGCGGCAGCCCCAGCATTTT. Its translation is CASSLAGTQTARQPQHF.